This T cell receptor beta chain was captured by sequencing in a study of blood T cell repertoires in COVID-19. The overall study: The origin of the acute and convalescent COVID-19 samples was the United States, Italy and Spain. PBMCs, B-cell-depleted T cells, or T cells were the source of the cDNA or gDNA that made up the material.

Source study methods: The authors estimated nucleated cell counts from reference gene primer amplification. Profiling relied on immunoSEQ multiplex PCR, and the TCRdb table lists in-frame clones only, not all of them. V, J and clone size are those of that table, while D and trimming were read from the DNA. The sample lists some 350,000 clones; about 86% were seen once. This CDR3 is built from 11 residues. Looked up from germline, CDR1 is MNHEY and CDR2 is SVGAGI. Trimming took off 10 bases at V and 9 bases at J, with 15 bases between the two ends. The chain carries TRBV6-5 and TRBJ1-1, with D perhaps matching TRBD1 (6 bases). The source is a man in his thirties or forties with active or convalescent COVID-19. The specimen was peripheral blood. CDR3: CATRTGTKAFF. The CDR3 nucleotides are TGTGCCACCCGGACCGGGACAAAAGCTTTCTTT.